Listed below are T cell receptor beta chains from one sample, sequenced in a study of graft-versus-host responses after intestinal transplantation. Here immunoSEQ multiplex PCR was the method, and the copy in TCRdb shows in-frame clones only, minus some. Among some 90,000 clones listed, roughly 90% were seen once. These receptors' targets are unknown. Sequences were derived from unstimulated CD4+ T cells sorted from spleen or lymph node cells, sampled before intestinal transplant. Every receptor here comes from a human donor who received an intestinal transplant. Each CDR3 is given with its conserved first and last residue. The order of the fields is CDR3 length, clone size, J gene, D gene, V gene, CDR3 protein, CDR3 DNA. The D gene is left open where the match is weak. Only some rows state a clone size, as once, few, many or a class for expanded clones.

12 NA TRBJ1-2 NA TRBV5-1 CASSLGAGGYTF TGCGCCAGCAGCTTGGGGGCCGGTGGCTACACCTTC
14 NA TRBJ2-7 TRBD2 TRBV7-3 CASSSPGLAYEQYF TGTGCCAGCAGCTCACCGGGACTAGCCTACGAGCAGTACTTC
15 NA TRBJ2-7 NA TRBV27 CASSLSRLASLEQYF TGTGCCAGCAGTTTATCGAGGCTAGCCTCCCTTGAGCAGTACTTC
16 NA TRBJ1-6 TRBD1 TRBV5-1 CASSLQTGQSNSPLHF TGCGCCAGCAGCTTACAGACGGGACAGAGTAATTCACCCCTCCACTTT
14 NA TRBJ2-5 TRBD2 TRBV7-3 CASSPTGGRETQYF TGTGCCAGCAGCCCGACGGGGGGGAGGGAGACCCAGTACTTC
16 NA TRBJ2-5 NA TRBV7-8 CASSLRSRVGGETQYF TGTGCCAGCAGCTTACGTTCTCGGGTCGGAGGAGAGACCCAGTACTTC
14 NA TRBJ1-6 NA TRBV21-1 CASSQGQYNSPLHF TGTGCCAGCAGCCAGGGACAGTATAATTCACCCCTCCACTTT
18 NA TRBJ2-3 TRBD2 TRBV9 CASSLRTSGGGRTDTQYF TGTGCCAGCAGCCTCAGGACTAGCGGGGGGGGTCGCACAGATACGCAGTATTTT
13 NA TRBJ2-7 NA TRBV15 CATRGQNAYEQYF TGTGCCACCAGGGGGCAAAACGCCTACGAGCAGTACTTC
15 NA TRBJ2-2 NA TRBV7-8 CASSLAGQNTGELFF TGTGCCAGCAGCTTAGCGGGACAGAACACCGGGGAGCTGTTTTTT
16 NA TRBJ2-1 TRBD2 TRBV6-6 CASSYPWGGAYNEQFF TGTGCCAGCAGTTACCCCTGGGGGGGGGCCTACAATGAGCAGTTCTTC
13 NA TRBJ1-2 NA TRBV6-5 CASSYSPQGGYTF TGTGCCAGCAGTTACTCCCCCCAGGGCGGCTACACCTTC
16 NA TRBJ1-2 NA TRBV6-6 CASSYHSQNPLDGYTF TGTGCCAGCAGTTACCACAGCCAGAATCCCTTAGACGGCTACACCTTC
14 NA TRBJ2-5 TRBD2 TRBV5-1 CASSQPGLAGPQYF TGCGCCAGCAGCCAACCAGGACTAGCGGGGCCCCAGTACTTC
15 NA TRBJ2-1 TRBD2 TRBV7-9 CASSNVPGGVFEQFF TGTGCCAGCAGCAACGTACCGGGGGGAGTCTTTGAGCAGTTCTTC
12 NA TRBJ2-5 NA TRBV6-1 CASSANQETQYF TGTGCCAGCAGTGCTAATCAAGAGACCCAGTACTTC
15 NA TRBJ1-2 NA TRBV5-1 CASRSGMAANYGYTF TGCGCCAGCAGGTCAGGGATGGCCGCTAACTATGGCTACACCTTC
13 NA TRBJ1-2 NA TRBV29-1 CSVGGPGQYGYTF TGCAGCGTTGGGGGGCCAGGACAATATGGCTACACCTTC
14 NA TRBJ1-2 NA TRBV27 CASSRTSPTYGYTF TGTGCCAGCAGTCGGACAAGCCCGACGTATGGCTACACCTTC
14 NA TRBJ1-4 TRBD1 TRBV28 CASSLRAGGEKLFF TGTGCCAGCAGTTTAAGGGCAGGGGGTGAAAAACTGTTTTTT
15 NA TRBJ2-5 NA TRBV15 CATRRAGTVTETQYF TGTGCCACCAGGAGAGCAGGAACGGTAACGGAGACCCAGTACTTC
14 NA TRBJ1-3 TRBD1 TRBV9 CASSAGQGGNTIYF TGTGCCAGCAGCGCCGGACAGGGAGGAAACACCATATATTTT
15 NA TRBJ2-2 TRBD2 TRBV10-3 CAISVGTSTTGELFF TGTGCCATCAGTGTAGGGACTAGCACCACCGGGGAGCTGTTTTTT
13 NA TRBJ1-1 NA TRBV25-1 CASSVNMNTEAFF TGTGCCAGCAGTGTTAACATGAACACTGAAGCTTTCTTT
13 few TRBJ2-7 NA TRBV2 CASSVSVSYEQYF TGTGCCAGCAGTGTGTCGGTCTCCTACGAGCAGTACTTC
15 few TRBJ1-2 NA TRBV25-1 CASSVGGNINYGYTF TGTGCCAGCAGTGTCGGGGGAAACATCAACTATGGCTACACCTTC
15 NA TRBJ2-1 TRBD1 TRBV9 CASSGGTGGDNEQFF TGTGCCAGCAGCGGGGGGACAGGGGGGGACAATGAGCAGTTCTTC
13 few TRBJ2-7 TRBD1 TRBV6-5 CASSPDRDREQYF TGTGCCAGCAGCCCGGACAGGGACCGCGAGCAGTACTTC
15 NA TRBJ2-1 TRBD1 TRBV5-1 CASSGPDRGKDEQFF TGCGCCAGCAGCGGACCGGACAGGGGGAAAGATGAGCAGTTCTTC
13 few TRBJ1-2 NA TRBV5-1 CASSLDRNYGYTF TGCGCCAGCAGCTTGGACAGGAACTATGGCTACACCTTC
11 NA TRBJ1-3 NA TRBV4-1 CASSRGDTIYF TGCGCCAGCAGCCGCGGGGACACCATATATTTT
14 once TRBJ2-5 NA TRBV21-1 CASSKAGGGETQYF TGTGCCAGCAGCAAAGCGGGCGGAGGGGAGACCCAGTACTTC
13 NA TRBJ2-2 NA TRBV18 CASSPQNTGELFF TGTGCCAGCTCACCCCAGAACACCGGGGAGCTGTTTTTT
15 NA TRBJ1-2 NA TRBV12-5 CATSLPGVRAYGYTF TGTGCTACCAGCCTCCCAGGGGTAAGGGCCTATGGCTACACCTTC
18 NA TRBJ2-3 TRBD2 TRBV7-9 CASKRGFGGGKDTDTQYF TGTGCCAGCAAACGTGGTTTTGGCGGGGGGAAGGATACAGATACGCAGTATTTT
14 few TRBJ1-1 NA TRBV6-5 CASSGNTANTEAFF TGTGCCAGCAGCGGTAATACAGCGAACACTGAAGCTTTCTTT
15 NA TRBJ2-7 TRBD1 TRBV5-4 CASTTGTGDSYEQYF TGTGCCAGCACCACAGGGACAGGGGACTCCTACGAGCAGTACTTC
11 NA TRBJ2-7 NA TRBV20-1 CSALRTYEQYF TGCAGCGCCTTACGTACTTACGAGCAGTACTTC
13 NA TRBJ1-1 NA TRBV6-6 CASSYSRGTEAFF TGTGCCAGCAGTTACTCGCGGGGGACTGAAGCTTTCTTT
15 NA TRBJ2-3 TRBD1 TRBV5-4 CASRPRDRGTDTQYF TGTGCCAGCAGGCCCCGGGACAGGGGCACAGATACGCAGTATTTT
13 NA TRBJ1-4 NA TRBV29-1 CSVEVVGGEKLFF TGCAGCGTTGAAGTGGTGGGGGGGGAAAAACTGTTTTTT
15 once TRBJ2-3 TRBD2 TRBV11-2 CASSPSGGITDTQYF TGTGCCAGCAGCCCGAGCGGGGGGATCACAGATACGCAGTATTTT
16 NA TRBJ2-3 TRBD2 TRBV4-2 CASSQEGGGSTDTQYF TGTGCCAGCAGCCAAGAGGGCGGGGGGAGCACAGATACGCAGTATTTT
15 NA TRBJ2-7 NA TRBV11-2 CASSLRGQPHYEQYF TGTGCCAGCAGCTTACGCGGGCAGCCGCACTACGAGCAGTACTTC
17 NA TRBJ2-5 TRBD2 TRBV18 CASSRLAGGPNQETQYF TGTGCCAGCTCACGGCTAGCGGGGGGCCCTAACCAAGAGACCCAGTACTTC
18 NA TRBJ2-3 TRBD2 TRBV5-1 CASSSLYGGAGSTDTQYF TGCGCCAGCAGTTCCTTATACGGGGGGGCCGGGAGCACAGATACGCAGTATTTT
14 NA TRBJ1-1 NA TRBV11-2 CASSLRAMNTEAFF TGTGCCAGCAGCCTTAGAGCTATGAACACTGAAGCTTTCTTT
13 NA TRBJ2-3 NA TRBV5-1 CASSLGLGDTQYF TGCGCCAGCAGCTTGGGACTCGGAGATACGCAGTATTTT
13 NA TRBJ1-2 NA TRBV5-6 CASSMGPKSGYTF TGTGCCAGCAGCATGGGTCCGAAGAGTGGCTACACCTTC
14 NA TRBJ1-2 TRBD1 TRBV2 CASSGRDRDGGYTF TGTGCCAGCAGTGGCCGAGACAGGGATGGAGGCTACACCTTC
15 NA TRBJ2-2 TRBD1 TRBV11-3 CASSSGTGWTGELFF TGTGCCAGCAGCTCCGGGACAGGGTGGACCGGGGAGCTGTTTTTT
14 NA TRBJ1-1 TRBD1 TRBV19 CASYNGQGNTEAFF TGTGCCAGTTATAACGGACAGGGGAACACTGAAGCTTTCTTT
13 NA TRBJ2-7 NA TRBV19 CASSVLVSYEQYF TGTGCCAGTAGTGTCCTAGTGAGCTACGAGCAGTACTTC
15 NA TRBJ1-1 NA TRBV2 CASSEWESQNTEAFF TGTGCCAGCAGTGAGTGGGAGTCCCAGAACACTGAAGCTTTCTTT